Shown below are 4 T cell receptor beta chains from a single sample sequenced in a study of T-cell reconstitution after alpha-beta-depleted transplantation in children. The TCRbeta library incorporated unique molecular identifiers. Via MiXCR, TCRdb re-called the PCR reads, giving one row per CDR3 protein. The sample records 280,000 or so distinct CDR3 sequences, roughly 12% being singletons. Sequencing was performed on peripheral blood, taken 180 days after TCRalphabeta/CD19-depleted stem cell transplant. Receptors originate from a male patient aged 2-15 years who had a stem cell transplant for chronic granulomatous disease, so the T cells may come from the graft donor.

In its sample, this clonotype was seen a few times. The DNA for the CDR3 is TGTGCCAGCAGCGCCGGGAATCTCCAAGAGACCCAGTACTTC. Translated: CASSAGNLQETQYF. J is TRBJ2-5 and V is TRBV4-2; a possible D gene is TRBD2 (5 bases). The ends were cut back, 5 bases at V and 1 base at J, with 11 bases in the middle. Germline-derived CDR1 and CDR2 are LGHNA and YNFKEQ. This CDR3 is built from 14 residues.

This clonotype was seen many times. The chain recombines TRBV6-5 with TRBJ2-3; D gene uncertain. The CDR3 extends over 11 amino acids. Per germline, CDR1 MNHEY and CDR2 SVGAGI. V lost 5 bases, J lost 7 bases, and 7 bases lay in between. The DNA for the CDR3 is TGTGCCAGCAGTCGACTGAATACGCAGTATTTT. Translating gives CASSRLNTQYF.

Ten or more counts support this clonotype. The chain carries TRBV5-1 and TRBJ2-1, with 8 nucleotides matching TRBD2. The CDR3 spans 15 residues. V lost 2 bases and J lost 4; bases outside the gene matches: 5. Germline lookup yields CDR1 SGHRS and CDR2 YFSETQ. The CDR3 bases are TGCGCCAGCAGCTTAGCAACTAGCGGATACAATGAGCAGTTCTTC. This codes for CASSLATSGYNEQFF.

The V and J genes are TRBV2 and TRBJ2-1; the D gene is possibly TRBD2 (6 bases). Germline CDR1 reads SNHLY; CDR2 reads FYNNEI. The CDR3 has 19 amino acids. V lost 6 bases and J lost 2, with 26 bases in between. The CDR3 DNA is TGTGCCAGCAGCGTCCTCAGCGGGCGGATCCTTAGCCCCTACAATGAGCAGTTCTTC. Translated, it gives CASSVLSGRILSPYNEQFF.